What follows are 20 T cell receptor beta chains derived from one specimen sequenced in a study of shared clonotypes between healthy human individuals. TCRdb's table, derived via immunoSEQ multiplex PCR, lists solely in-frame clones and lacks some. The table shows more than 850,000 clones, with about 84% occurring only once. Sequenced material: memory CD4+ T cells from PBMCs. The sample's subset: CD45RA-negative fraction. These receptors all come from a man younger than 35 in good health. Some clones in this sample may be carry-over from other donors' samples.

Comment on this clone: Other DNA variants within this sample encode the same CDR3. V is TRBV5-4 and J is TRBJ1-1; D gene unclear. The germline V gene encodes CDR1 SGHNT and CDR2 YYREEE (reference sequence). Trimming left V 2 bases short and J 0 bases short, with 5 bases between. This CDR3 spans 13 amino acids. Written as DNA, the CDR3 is TGTGCCAGCAGCTTACAATTGAACACTGAAGCTTTCTTT. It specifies CASSLQLNTEAFF.

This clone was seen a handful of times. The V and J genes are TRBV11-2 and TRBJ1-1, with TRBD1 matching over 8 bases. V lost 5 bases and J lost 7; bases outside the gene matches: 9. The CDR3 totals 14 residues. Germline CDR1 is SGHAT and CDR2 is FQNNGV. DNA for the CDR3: TGTGCCAGCAGCACCAACAGGGGGGTGGTTGAAGCTTTCTTT. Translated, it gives CASSTNRGVVEAFF.

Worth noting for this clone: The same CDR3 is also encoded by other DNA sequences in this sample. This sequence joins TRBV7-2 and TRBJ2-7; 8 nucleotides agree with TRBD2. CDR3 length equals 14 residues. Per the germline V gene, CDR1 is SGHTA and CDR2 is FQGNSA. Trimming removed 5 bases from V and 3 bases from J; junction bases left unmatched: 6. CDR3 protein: CASSPSGRSYEQYF. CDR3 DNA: TGTGCCAGCAGCCCGAGCGGGAGAAGCTACGAGCAGTACTTC.

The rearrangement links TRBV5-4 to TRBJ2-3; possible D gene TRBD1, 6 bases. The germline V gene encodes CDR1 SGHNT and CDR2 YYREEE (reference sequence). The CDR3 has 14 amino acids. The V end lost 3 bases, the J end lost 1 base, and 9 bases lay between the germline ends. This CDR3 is CASSYRVGTDTQYF. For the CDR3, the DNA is TGTGCCAGCAGCTACAGGGTTGGCACAGATACGCAGTATTTT.

The chain's CDR3 is CASSSQRQGIPPNEQFF. The CDR3 bases are TGCGCCAGCAGCTCACAAAGACAGGGGATCCCTCCCAATGAGCAGTTCTTC. The J gene is TRBJ2-1, the V gene TRBV5-1, with TRBD1 matching over 8 bases. V was pared by 3 bases and J by 6 bases, with 14 bases of the junction left unmatched. The CDR3 runs to 17 residues. The V gene's germline CDR1 is SGHRS and CDR2 YFSETQ.

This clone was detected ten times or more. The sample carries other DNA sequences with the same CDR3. The CDR3 region is CASSQEGGYTF. DNA for the CDR3: TGTGCCAGCAGCCAAGAAGGTGGCTACACCTTC. The V gene is TRBV14, the J gene TRBJ1-2, with D uncertain. The CDR3 length is 11 residues. The V end was cut by 0 bases, the J end by 7 bases, with 3 bases between. Germline CDR1 and CDR2: SGHDN and FVKESK.

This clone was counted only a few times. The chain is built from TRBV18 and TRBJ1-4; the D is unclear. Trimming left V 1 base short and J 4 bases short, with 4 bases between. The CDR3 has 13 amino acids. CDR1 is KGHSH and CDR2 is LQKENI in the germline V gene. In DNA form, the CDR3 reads TGTGCCAGCTCACCACTGTTTAATGAAAAACTGTTTTTT. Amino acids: CASSPLFNEKLFF.

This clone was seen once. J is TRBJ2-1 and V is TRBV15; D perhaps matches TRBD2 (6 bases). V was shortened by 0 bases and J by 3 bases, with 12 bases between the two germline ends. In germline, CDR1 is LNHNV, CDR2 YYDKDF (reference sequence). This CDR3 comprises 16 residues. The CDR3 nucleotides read TGTGCCACCAGCAGAGATTGGAGACTAGACTACAATGAGCAGTTCTTC. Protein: CATSRDWRLDYNEQFF.

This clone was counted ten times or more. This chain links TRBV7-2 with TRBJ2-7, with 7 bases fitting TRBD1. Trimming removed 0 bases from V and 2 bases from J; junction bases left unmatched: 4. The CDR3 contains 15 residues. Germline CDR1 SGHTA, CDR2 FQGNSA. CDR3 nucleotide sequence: TGTGCCAGCAGCTTAGCGCCCGGGACAGCCTACGAGCAGTACTTC. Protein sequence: CASSLAPGTAYEQYF.

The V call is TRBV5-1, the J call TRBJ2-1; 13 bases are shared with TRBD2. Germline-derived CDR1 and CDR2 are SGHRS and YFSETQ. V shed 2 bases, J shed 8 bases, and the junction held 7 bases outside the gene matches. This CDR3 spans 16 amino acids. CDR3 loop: CASSLGGTSGMDEQFF. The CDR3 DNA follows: TGCGCCAGCAGCTTAGGGGGGACTAGCGGGATGGATGAGCAGTTCTTC.

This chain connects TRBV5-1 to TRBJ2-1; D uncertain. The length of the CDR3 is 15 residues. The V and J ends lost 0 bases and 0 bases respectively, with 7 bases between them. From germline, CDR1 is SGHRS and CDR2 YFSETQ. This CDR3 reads CASSLVGVSYNEQFF. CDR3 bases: TGCGCCAGCAGCTTGGTTGGCGTCTCCTACAATGAGCAGTTCTTC.

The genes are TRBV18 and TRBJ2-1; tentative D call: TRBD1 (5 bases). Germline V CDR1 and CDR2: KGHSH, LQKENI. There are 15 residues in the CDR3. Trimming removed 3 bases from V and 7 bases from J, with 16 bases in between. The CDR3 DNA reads TGTGCCAGCTCACCTGGGCCGACAGCCCAAAATGAGCAGTTCTTC. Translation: CASSPGPTAQNEQFF.

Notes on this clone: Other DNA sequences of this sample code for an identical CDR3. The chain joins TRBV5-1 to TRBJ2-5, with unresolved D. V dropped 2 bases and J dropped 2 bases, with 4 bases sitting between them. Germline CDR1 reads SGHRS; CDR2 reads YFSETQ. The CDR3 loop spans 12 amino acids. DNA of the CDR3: TGCGCCAGCAGCTTCGCTCAAGAGACCCAGTACTTC. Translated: CASSFAQETQYF.

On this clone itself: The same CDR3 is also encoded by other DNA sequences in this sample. The CDR3 sequence: CASSEGLAGGNEQFF. The CDR3 DNA sequence: TGTGCCAGCAGTGAGGGGCTAGCGGGAGGCAATGAGCAGTTCTTC. The chain is built from TRBV2 and TRBJ2-1, with 11 bases matching TRBD2. Trimming took 3 bases from V and 6 from J; bases not matched to a gene: 4. Germline V gives CDR1 SNHLY, CDR2 FYNNEI. The CDR3 consists of 15 residues.

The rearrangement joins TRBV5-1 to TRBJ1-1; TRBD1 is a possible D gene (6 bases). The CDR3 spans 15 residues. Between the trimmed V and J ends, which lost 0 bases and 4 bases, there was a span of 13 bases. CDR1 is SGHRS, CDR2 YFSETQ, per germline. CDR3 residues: CASSLDGGTSTEAFF. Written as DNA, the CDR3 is TGCGCCAGCAGCTTGGATGGAGGGACAAGCACTGAAGCTTTCTTT.

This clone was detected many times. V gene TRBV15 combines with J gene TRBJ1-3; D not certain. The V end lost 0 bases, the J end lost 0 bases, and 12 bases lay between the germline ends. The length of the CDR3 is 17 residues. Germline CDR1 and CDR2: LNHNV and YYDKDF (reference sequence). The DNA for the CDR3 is TGTGCCACCAGCAGAGATTCCCGTAGGTCCTCTGGAAACACCATATATTTT. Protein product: CATSRDSRRSSGNTIYF.

CDR3 loop: CAISAPGQGTDTQYF. The CDR3 DNA is TGTGCCATCAGTGCGCCGGGACAGGGTACAGATACGCAGTATTTT. The chain couples TRBV10-3 to TRBJ2-3; the match to TRBD1 covers 9 bases. The V gene end was trimmed by 4 bases and the J gene end by 3 bases; junction bases not matched to a gene: 5. There are 15 residues in the CDR3. In germline, CDR1 is ENHRY, CDR2 SYGVKD.

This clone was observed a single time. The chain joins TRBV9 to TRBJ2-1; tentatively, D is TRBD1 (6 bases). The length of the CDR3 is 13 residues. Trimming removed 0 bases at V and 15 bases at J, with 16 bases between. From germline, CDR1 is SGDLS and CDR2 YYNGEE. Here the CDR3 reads CASSVGEQGSSFF. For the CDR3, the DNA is TGTGCCAGCAGCGTAGGGGAACAGGGAAGCTCGTTCTTC.

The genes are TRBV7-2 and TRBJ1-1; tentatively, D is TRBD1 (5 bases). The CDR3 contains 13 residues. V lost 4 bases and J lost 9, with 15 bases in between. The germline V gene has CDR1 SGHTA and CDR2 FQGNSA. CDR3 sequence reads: CASSSTFEGKAFF. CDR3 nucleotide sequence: TGTGCCAGCAGCTCGACGTTTGAGGGGAAAGCTTTCTTT.

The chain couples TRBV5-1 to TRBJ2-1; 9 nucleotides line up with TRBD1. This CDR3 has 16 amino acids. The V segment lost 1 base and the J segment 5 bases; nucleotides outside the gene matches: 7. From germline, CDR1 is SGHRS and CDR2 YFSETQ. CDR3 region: CASSLPRTGAHNEQFF. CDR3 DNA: TGCGCCAGCAGCTTGCCACGGACAGGGGCGCACAATGAGCAGTTCTTC.